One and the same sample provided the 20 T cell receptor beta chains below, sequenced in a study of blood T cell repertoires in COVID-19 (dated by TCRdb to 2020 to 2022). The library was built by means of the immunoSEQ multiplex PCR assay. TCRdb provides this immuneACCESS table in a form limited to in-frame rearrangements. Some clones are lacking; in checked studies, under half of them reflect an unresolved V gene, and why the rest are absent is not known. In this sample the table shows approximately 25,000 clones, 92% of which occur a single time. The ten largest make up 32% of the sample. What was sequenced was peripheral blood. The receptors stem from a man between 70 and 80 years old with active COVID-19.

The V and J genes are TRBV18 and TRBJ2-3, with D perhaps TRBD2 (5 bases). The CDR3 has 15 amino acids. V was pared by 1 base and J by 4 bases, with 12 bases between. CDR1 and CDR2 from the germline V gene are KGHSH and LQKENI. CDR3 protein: CASSPLARRADTQYF. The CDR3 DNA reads TGTGCCAGCTCACCACTAGCGCGGCGGGCAGATACGCAGTATTTT.

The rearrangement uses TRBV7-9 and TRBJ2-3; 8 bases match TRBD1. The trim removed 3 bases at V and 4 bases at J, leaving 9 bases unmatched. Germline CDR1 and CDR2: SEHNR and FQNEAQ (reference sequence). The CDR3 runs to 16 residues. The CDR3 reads CASSFFGTGRADTQYF. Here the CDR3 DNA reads TGTGCCAGCAGCTTTTTCGGGACAGGCAGGGCAGATACGCAGTATTTT.

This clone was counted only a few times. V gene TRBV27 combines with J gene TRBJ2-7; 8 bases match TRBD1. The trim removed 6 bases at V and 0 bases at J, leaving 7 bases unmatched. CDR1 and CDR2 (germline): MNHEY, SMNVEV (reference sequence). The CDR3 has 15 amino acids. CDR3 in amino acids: CASSVHGTGSYEQYF. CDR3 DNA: TGTGCCAGCAGCGTACACGGGACAGGCTCCTACGAGCAGTACTTC.

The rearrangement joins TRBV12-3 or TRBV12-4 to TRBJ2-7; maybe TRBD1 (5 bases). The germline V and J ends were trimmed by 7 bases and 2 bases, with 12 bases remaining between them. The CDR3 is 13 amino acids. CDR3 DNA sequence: TGTGCCAGCACAAGGAGCAGGGCCTACGAGCAGTACTTC. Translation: CASTRSRAYEQYF.

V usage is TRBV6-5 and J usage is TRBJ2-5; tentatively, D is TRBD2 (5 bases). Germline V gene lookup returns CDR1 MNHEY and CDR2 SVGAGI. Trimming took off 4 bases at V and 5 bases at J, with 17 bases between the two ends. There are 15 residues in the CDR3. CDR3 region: CASSFSPAGPETQYF. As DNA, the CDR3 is TGTGCCAGCAGTTTCTCTCCTGCGGGTCCGGAGACCCAGTACTTC.

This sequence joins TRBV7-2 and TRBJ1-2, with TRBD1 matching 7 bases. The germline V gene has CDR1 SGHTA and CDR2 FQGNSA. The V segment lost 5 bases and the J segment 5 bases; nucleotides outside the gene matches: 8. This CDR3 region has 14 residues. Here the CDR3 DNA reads TGTGCCAGCAGCCCCCGGGAGGGGGCTTATGGCTACACCTTC. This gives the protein CASSPREGAYGYTF. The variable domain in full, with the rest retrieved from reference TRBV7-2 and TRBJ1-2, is GAGVSQSPSNKVTEKGKDVELRCDPISGHTALYWYRQSLGQGLEFLIYFQGNSAPDKSGLPSDRFSAERTGGSVSTLTIQRTQQEDSAVYLCASSPREGAYGYTFGSGTRLTVV.

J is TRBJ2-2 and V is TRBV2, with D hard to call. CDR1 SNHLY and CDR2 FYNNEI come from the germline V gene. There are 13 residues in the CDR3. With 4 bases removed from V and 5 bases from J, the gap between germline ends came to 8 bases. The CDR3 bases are TGTGCCAGCAGTGGAGGTTTTACCGGGGAGCTGTTTTTT. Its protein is CASSGGFTGELFF.

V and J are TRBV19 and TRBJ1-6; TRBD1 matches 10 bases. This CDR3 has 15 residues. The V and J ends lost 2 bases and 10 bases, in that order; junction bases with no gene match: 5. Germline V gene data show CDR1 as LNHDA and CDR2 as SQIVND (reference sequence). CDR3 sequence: CASSIQDRGLSPLHF. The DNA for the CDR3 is TGTGCCAGTAGTATACAAGACAGGGGGCTATCACCCCTCCACTTT.

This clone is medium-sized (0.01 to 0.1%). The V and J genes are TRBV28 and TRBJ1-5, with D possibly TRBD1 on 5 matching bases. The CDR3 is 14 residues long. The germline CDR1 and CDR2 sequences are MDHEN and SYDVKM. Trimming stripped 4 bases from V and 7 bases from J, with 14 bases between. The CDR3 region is CASSSLGGGQPQHF. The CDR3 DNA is TGTGCCAGCAGTTCTCTCGGTGGGGGGCAGCCCCAGCATTTT.

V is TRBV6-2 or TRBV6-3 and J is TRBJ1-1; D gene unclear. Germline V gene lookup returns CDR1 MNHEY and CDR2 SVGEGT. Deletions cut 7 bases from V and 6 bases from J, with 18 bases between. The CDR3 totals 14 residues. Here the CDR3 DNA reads TGTGCCAGCACCCCGGCCCCGAGAGGAGCTGAAGCTTTCTTT. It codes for CASTPAPRGAEAFF.

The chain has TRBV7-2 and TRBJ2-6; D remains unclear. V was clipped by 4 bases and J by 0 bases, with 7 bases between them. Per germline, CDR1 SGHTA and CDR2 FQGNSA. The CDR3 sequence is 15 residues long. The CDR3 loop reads CASSSHYSGANVLTF. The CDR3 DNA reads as TGTGCCAGCAGCTCACACTACTCTGGGGCCAACGTCCTGACTTTC.

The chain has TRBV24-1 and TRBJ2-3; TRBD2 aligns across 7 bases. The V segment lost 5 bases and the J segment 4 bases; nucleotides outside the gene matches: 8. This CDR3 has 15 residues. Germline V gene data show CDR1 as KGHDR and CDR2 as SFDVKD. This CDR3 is CATSVWEGGADTQYF. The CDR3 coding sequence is TGTGCCACCAGTGTTTGGGAGGGAGGCGCAGATACGCAGTATTTT.

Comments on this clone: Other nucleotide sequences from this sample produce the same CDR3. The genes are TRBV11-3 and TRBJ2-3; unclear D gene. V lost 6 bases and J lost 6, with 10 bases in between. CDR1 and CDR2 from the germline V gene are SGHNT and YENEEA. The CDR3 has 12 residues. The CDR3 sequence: CASSPGGDTQYF. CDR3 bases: TGTGCCAGCAGTCCGGGTGGCGATACGCAGTATTTT.

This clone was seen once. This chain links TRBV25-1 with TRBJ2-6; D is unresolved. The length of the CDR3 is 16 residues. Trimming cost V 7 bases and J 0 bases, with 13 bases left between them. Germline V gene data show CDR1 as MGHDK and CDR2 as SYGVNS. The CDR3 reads CASNPKGDSGANVLTF. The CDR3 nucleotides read TGTGCCAGCAATCCTAAAGGAGACTCTGGGGCCAACGTCCTGACTTTC.

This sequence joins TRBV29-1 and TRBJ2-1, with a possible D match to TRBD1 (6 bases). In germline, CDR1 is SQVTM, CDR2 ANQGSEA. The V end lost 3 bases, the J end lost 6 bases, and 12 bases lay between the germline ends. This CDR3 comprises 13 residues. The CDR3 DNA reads TGCAGCGTTGATCGGACAGCTTCCAATGAGCAGTTCTTC. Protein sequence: CSVDRTASNEQFF.

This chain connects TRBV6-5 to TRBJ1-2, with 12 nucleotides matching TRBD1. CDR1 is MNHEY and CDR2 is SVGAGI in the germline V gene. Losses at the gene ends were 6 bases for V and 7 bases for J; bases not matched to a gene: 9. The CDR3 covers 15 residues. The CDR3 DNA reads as TGTGCCAGCAGGCAACCGGGACAGGGGGCGGTTGGCTACACCTTC. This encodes CASRQPGQGAVGYTF.

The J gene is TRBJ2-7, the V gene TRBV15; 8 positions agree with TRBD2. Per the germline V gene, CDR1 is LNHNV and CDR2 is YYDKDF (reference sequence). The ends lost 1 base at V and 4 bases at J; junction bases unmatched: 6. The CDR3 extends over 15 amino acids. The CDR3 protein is CATSRVAGGPYEQYF. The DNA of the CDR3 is TGTGCCACCAGCAGAGTGGCGGGAGGACCTTACGAGCAGTACTTC.

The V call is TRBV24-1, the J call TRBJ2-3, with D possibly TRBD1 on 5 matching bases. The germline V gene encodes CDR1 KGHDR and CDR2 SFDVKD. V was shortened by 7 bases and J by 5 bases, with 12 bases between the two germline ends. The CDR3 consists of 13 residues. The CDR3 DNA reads TGTGCCACCAGAACGTCAGGGAAAGATACGCAGTATTTT. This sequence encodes CATRTSGKDTQYF.

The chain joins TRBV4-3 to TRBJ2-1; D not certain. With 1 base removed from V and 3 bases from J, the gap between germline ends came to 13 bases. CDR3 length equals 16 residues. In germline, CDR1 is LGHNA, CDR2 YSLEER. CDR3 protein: CASSQAALSVYNEQFF. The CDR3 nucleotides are TGCGCCAGCAGCCAAGCCGCCTTGTCGGTCTACAATGAGCAGTTCTTC.

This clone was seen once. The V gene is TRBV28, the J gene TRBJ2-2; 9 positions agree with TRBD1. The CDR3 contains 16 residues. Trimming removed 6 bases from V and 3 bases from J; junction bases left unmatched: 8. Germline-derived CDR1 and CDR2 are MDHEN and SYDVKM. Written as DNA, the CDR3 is TGTGCCAGCAGGCCTTACAGGGGGCGGGACACCGGGGAGCTGTTTTTT. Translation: CASRPYRGRDTGELFF. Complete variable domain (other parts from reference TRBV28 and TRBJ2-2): DVKVTQSSRYLVKRTGEKVFLECVQDMDHENMFWYRQDPGLGLRLIYFSYDVKMKEKGDIPEGYSVSREKKERFSLILESASTNQTSMYLCASRPYRGRDTGELFFGEGSRLTVL.